Sequencing of this T cell receptor (beta chain) was carried out in a study of shared clonotypes between healthy human individuals. As to this clone: Antigen: not known.

Around 200 ng DNA, 25,000 to 30,000 T cell genomes, went into each sorted-subset replicate PCR. Sequencing used immunoSEQ multiplex PCR; TCRdb keeps in-frame clones, though not all of them. The sample consists of approximately 320,000 clones, about nine tenths of them appearing once. Study-level points and caveats: The authors sampled blood alone, and tissue repertoires likely differ. Across a handful of donors, naive CD4 shared around 5.3%, naive CD8 over 3%, memory CD4 over 2%, memory CD8 over 0.3%.

V lost 1 base and J 3 bases, leaving 17 bases between the germline ends. The CDR3 is made up of 17 amino acids. Germline V lookup: CDR1 MNHNS, CDR2 SASEGT. Material: memory CD8+ T cells sorted from blood. Subset indicated: CD45RO+ cells pooled with CCR7-negative TemRA cells. V is TRBV6-1 and J is TRBJ2-3; D not resolved. The receptor's source is a man aged 18 to 29 in good health. This CDR3 reads CASSEEVGSMWTDTQYF. As DNA, the CDR3 is TGTGCCAGCAGTGAAGAGGTAGGGTCCATGTGGACAGATACGCAGTATTTT.